This TCR beta chain came from a study of blood T cell repertoires in COVID-19. Germline values: CDR1 SQVTM, CDR2 ANQGSEA. This CDR3 comprises 14 residues. Trimming took 6 bases from V and 12 from J; bases not matched to a gene: 10. Some clones are missing from TCRdb's copy, which holds only in-frame ones; the method was immunoSEQ multiplex PCR. Seen here are approximately 320,000 clones, under 95% observed once, and the top ten hold around 2.6%. The chain uses TRBV29-1 and TRBJ2-1; 14 bases are shared with TRBD2. Input material: PBMCs or T cells enriched from blood (not recorded which). This sequence was found in a man in his 60s who had recovered from COVID-19. The CDR3 here is CSVGGGLAGEPQFF. Written as DNA, the CDR3 is TGCAGCGTCGGGGGGGGACTAGCGGGAGAGCCGCAGTTCTTC.